Only a few counts were recorded for the clone carrying this T cell receptor (beta chain). Its antigen is still unknown. The data derive from a study of cytotoxic CD8 clonotypes in ibrutinib-treated CLL. Study outcomes and limitations: A rise in clonality was seen at ibrutinib response, and a fall back toward baseline was seen at progression. A difference in sampling times existed between sustained-remission and progressing patients.

CDR1 and CDR2 (germline): SGHRS, YFSETQ. Trimming pared 0 bases from V and 3 bases from J, leaving 4 bases between. The CDR3 spans 12 residues. Only in-frame clones appear in the TCRdb table, and some are missing; sequencing was by immunoSEQ multiplex PCR. This table holds 160,000 or so clones, around 84% found once. The sample consisted of PBMCs, taken after 12 months of ibrutinib treatment. The genes are TRBV5-1 and TRBJ2-7, with D unresolved. This TCR was sampled from a human donor with chronic lymphocytic leukemia. The DNA of the CDR3 is TGCGCCAGCAGCTTGGATATCTACGAGCAGTACTTC. It specifies CASSLDIYEQYF.